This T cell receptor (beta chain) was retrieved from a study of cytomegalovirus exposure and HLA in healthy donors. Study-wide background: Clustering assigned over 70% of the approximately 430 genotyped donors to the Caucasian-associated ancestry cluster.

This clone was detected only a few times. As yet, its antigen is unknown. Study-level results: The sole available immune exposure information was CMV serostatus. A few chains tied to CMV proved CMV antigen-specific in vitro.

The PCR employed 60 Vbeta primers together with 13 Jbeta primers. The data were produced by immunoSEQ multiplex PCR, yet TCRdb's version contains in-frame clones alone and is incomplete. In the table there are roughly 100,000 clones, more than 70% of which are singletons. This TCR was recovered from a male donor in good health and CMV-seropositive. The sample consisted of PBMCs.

DNA of the CDR3: TGTGCCAGTTGGGCCCCCCATGGGGAGCTGTTTTTT. This gives the protein CASWAPHGELFF. The chain is built from TRBV19 and TRBJ2-2; D is ambiguous. The ends were cut back, 8 bases at V and 8 bases at J, with 12 bases in the middle. The CDR3 contains 12 residues. Germline CDR1 is LNHDA and CDR2 is SQIVND (reference sequence). The full variable domain, completed using reference TRBV19 and TRBJ2-2, is DGGITQSPKYLFRKEGQNVTLSCEQNLNHDAMYWYRQDPGQGLRLIYYSQIVNDFQKGDIAEGYSVSREKKESFPLTVTSAQKNPTAFYLCASWAPHGELFFGEGSRLTVL.